The entry below gives a single T cell receptor (beta chain) sequence along with its context. Per the original data handling: Nucleated cell counts were estimated from reference gene primer amplification. Data came from immunoSEQ multiplex PCR; TCRdb stores just in-frame clones and leaves some out. The DNA was the basis for D and trimming; V, J and clone size are from that table. The repertoire holds some 250,000 clones, with roughly four fifths as singletons. This specimen belongs to a study of blood T cell repertoires in COVID-19. About the study: PBMCs, B-cell-depleted T cells, or T cells provided the cDNA or gDNA that made up the material.

Germline CDR1 SGDLS, CDR2 YYNGEE. Trimming took 0 bases from V and 4 from J; bases not matched to a gene: 5. The CDR3 runs to 16 residues. Specimen: peripheral blood. The source of this sequence is a woman aged 55-70 years with active or convalescent COVID-19. This sequence joins TRBV9 and TRBJ2-3; 10 bases align to TRBD1. CDR3 sequence reads: CASSVGGGTGADTQYF. The CDR3 DNA follows: TGTGCCAGCAGCGTAGGGGGAGGGACAGGGGCAGATACGCAGTATTTT.